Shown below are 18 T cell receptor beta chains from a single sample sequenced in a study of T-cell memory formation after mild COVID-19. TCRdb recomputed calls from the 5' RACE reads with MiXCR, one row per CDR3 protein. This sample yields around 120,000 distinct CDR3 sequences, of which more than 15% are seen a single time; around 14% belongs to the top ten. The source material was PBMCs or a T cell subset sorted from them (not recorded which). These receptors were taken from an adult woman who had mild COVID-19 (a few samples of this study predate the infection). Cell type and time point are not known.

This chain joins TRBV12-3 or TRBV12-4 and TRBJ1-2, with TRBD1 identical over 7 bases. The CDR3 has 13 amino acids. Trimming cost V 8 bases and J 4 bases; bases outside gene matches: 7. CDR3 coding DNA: TGTGCCAGCTCTCGGGACAGCTTCTATGGCTACACCTTC. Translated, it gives CASSRDSFYGYTF.

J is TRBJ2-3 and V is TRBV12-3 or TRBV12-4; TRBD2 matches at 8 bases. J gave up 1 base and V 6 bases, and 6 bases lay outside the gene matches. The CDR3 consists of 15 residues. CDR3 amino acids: CASSPRGGGTDTQYF. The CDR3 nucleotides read TGTGCCAGCAGCCCCCGGGGGGGAGGCACAGATACGCAGTATTTT.

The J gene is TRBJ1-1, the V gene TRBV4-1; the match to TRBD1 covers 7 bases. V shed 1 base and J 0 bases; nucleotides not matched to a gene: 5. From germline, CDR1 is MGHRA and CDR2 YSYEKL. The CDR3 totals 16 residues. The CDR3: CASSQAVDRMNTEAFF. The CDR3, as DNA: TGCGCCAGCAGCCAAGCGGTGGACAGGATGAACACTGAAGCTTTCTTT.

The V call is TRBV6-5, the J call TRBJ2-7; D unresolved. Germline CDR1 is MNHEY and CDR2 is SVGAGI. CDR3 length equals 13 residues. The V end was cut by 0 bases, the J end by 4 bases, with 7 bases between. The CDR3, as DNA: TGTGCCAGCAGTTACTCCGCTGGATACGAGCAGTACTTC. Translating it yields CASSYSAGYEQYF.

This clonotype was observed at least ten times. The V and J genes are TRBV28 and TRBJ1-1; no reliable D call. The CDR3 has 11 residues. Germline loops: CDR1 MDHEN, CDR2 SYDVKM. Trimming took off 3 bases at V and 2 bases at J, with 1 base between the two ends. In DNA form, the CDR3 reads TGTGCCAGCAGTTTTAACACTGAAGCTTTCTTT. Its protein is CASSFNTEAFF. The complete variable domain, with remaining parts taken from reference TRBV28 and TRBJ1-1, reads DVKVTQSSRYLVKRTGEKVFLECVQDMDHENMFWYRQDPGLGLRLIYFSYDVKMKEKGDIPEGYSVSREKKERFSLILESASTNQTSMYLCASSFNTEAFFGQGTRLTVV.

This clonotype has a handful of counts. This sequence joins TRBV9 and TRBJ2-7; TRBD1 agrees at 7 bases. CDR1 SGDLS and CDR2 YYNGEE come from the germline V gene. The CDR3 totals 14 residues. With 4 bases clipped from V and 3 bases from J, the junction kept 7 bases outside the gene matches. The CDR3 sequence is CASSLHGTDYEQYF. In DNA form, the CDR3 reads TGTGCCAGCAGCCTACACGGGACAGACTACGAGCAGTACTTC.

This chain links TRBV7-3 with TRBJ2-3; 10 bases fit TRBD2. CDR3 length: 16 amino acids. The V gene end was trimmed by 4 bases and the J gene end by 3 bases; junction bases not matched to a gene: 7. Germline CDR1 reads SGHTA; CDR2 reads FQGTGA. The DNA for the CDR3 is TGTGCCAGCAGCTCTGAGCGGGAGGGCGGTACAGATACGCAGTATTTT. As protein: CASSSEREGGTDTQYF.

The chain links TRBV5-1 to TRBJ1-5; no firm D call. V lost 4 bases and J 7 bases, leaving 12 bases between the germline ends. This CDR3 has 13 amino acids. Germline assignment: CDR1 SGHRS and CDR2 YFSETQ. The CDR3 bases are TGCGCCAGCAGCAAGACGGCAGACCAGCCCCAGCATTTT. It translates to CASSKTADQPQHF.

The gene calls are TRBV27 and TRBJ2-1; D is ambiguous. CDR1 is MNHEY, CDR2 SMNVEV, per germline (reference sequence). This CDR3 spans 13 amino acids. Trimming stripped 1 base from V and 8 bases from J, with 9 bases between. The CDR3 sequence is CASSLFGSYEQFF. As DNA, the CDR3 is TGTGCCAGCAGTTTATTTGGCTCCTATGAGCAGTTCTTC.

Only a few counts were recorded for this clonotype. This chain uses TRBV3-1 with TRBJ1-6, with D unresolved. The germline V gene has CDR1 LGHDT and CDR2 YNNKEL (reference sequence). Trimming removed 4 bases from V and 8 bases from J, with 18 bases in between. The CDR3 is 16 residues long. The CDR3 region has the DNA TGTGCCAGCAGCCGTACGTCCACCTCAGAGGATTCACCCCTCCACTTT. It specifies CASSRTSTSEDSPLHF.

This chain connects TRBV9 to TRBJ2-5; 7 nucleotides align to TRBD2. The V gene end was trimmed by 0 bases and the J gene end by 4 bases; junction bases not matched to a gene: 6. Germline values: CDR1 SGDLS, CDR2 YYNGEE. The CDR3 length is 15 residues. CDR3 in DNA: TGTGCCAGCAGCGTAGAATCGGTAGCGGGAGAGACCCAGTACTTC. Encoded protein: CASSVESVAGETQYF.

The CDR3 loop is CASSWGGRTLWNEQYF. As DNA, the CDR3 is TGTGCCAGCAGCTGGGGGGGACGGACCCTTTGGAACGAGCAGTACTTC. The V gene is TRBV7-2, the J gene TRBJ2-7, with 7 bases that match TRBD2. The CDR3 length is 16 residues. The germline CDR1 and CDR2 sequences are SGHTA and FQGNSA. Trimming at V came to 4 bases and at J to 5 bases, leaving 14 bases not matched to a gene.

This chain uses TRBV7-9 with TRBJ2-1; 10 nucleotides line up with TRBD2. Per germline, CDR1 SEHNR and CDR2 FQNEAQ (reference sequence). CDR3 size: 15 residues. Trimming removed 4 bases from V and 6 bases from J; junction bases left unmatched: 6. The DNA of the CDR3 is TGTGCCAGCAGCTACCTAGCGGGAGAGGTCAATGAGCAGTTCTTC. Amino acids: CASSYLAGEVNEQFF. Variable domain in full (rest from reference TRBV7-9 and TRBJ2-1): DTGVSQNPRHKITKRGQNVTFRCDPISEHNRLYWYRQTLGQGPEFLTYFQNEAQLEKSRLLSDRFSAERPKGSFSTLEIQRTEQGDSAMYLCASSYLAGEVNEQFFGPGTRLTVL.

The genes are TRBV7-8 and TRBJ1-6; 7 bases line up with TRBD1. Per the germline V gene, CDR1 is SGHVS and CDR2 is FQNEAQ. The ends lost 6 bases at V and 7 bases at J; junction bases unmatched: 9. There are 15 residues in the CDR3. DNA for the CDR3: TGTGCCAGCAGTCCGACAGGGTCTCTGAATTCACCCCTCCACTTT. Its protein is CASSPTGSLNSPLHF.

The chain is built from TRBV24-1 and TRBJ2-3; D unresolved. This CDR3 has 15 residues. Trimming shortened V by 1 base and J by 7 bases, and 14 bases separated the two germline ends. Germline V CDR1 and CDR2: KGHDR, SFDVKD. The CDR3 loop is CATSDLTVNRNTQYF. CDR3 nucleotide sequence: TGTGCCACCAGTGATTTAACTGTGAATAGAAATACGCAGTATTTT.

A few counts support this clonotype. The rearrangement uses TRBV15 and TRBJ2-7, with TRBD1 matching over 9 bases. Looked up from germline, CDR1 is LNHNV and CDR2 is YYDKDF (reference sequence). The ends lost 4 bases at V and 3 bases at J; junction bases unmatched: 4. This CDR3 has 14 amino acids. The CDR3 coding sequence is TGTGCCACCAGCATGGGACAGGGTAGCTACGAGCAGTACTTC. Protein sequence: CATSMGQGSYEQYF.

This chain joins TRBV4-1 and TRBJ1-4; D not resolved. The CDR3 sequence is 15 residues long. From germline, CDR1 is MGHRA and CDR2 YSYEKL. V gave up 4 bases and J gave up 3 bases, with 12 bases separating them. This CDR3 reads CASSRTGGPNEKLFF. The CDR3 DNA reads TGCGCCAGCAGCCGTACGGGAGGGCCTAATGAAAAACTGTTTTTT.

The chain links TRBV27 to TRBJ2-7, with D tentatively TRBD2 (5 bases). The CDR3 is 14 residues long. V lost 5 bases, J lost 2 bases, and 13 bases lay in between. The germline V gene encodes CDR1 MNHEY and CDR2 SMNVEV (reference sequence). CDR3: CASSATGMTYEQYF. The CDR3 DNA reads TGTGCCAGCAGTGCGACGGGAATGACCTACGAGCAGTACTTC.